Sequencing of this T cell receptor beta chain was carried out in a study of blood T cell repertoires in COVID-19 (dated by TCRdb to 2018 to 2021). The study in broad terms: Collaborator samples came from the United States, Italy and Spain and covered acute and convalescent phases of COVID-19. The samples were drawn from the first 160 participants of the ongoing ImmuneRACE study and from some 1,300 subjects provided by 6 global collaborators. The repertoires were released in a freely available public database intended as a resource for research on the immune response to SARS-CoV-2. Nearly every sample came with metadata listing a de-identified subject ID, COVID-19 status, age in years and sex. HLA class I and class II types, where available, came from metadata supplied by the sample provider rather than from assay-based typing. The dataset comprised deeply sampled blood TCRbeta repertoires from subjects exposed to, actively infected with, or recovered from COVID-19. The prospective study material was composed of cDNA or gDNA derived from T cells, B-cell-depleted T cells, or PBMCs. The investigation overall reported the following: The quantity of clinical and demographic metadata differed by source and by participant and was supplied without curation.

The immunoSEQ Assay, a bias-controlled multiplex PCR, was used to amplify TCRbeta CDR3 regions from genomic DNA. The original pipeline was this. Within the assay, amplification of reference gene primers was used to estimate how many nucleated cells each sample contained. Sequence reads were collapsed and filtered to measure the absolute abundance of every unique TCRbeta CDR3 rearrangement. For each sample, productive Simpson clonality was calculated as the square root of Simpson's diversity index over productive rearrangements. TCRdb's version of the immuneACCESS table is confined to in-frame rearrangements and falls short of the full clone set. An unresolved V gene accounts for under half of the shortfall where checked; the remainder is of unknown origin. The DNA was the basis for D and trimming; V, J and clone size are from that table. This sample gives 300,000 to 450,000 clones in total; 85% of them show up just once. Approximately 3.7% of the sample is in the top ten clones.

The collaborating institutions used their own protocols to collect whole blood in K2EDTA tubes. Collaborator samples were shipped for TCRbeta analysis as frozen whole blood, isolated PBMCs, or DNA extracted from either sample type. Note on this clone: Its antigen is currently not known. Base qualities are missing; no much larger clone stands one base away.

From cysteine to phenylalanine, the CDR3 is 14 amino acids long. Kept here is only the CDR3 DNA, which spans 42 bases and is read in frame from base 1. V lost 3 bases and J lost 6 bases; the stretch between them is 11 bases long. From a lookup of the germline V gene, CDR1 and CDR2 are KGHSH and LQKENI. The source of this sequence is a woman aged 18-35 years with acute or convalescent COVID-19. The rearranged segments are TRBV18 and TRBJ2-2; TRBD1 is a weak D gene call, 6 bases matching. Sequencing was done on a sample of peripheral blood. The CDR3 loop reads CASSPRGSPGELFF. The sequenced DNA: TGTGCCAGCTCACCGAGGGGGTCGCCCGGGGAGCTGTTTTTT.